This paragraph reports one TCR beta chain. Measured with immunoSEQ multiplex PCR; TCRdb has only the in-frame clones, and not every one. The sample holds nearly 25,000 clones, about 82% seen once. CDR3 size: 16 residues. Germline trimming cut 6 bases from V and 4 bases from J; bases unmatched to any gene: 8. CDR1 and CDR2 (germline): LNHDA, SQIVND (reference sequence). These data originate in a study of T cells in tumors after PD-1 blockade. The TCR originated in a human donor with basal cell carcinoma. This sample comprised PBMCs, obtained after anti-PD-1 treatment. The V gene is TRBV19, the J gene TRBJ2-2; TRBD2 matches at 10 bases. The CDR3 coding sequence is TGTGCCAGTAGAGCCCTTAGCGGGGGGACCACCGGGGAGCTGTTTTTT. Translating it yields CASRALSGGTTGELFF.